These 12 T cell receptor beta chains came from one sample sequenced in a study of a mutant IDH1 vaccine in newly diagnosed glioma. The data were produced by immunoSEQ multiplex PCR, yet TCRdb's version contains in-frame clones alone and is incomplete. The sample comprises some 70,000 clones, roughly 80% of which are singletons, and less than 15% rests with the top ten. These receptors lack a known antigen. As to time point: week 35, safety follow-up. Each dose delivered 300 ug of mutant IDH1 20-mer peptide subcutaneously with imiquimod. The sample in question was PBMCs, obtained from a glioma patient whose treatment included an IDH1 peptide vaccine. The receptors stem from a man aged 18-30 years with glioma.

The V gene is TRBV6-5, the J gene TRBJ1-2; TRBD1 matches 11 bases. Looked up from germline, CDR1 is MNHEY and CDR2 is SVGAGI. With 5 bases clipped from V and 7 bases from J, the junction kept 6 bases outside the gene matches. The CDR3 covers 14 residues. The CDR3 is CASSNGQGAFGYTF. CDR3 nucleotides: TGTGCCAGCAGTAACGGACAGGGGGCGTTTGGCTACACCTTC.

The rearrangement joins TRBV10-3 to TRBJ2-5; 8 nucleotides line up with TRBD1. J gave up 6 bases and V 0 bases, and 9 bases lay outside the gene matches. This CDR3 comprises 16 residues. CDR1 ENHRY and CDR2 SYGVKD come from the germline V gene. DNA of the CDR3: TGTGCCATCAGTGAGTCGGGGGACAGGATCGTGAAGACCCAGTACTTC. As protein: CAISESGDRIVKTQYF.

Only a few counts were recorded for this clone. V is TRBV20-1 and J is TRBJ1-1; weak D call: TRBD1 (6 bases). Trimming pared 6 bases from V and 7 bases from J, leaving 12 bases between. Germline V gene data show CDR1 as DFQATT and CDR2 as SNEGSKA (reference sequence). This CDR3 is 11 amino acids long. The CDR3 DNA reads as TGCAGTGCCATTTTAGGGGGTGAAGCTTTCTTT. Its translation: CSAILGGEAFF.

The chain employs TRBV6-5 and TRBJ1-2, with 8 nucleotides matching TRBD1. This CDR3 comprises 14 residues. The V gene end was trimmed by 4 bases and the J gene end by 4 bases; junction bases not matched to a gene: 5. Germline CDR1 reads MNHEY; CDR2 reads SVGAGI. CDR3 in DNA: TGTGCCAGCAGTTCCTTAGGGACAGGCTATGGCTACACCTTC. It translates to CASSSLGTGYGYTF.

This chain uses TRBV29-1 with TRBJ1-2; no firm D call. Per the germline V gene, CDR1 is SQVTM and CDR2 is ANQGSEA. V was clipped by 4 bases and J by 2 bases, with 8 bases between them. There are 12 residues in the CDR3. The CDR3 DNA follows: TGCAGCGTTGCCGGGGAAAACTATGGCTACACCTTC. Residues: CSVAGENYGYTF.

The rearrangement links TRBV18 to TRBJ2-7; the D gene could be TRBD1 or TRBD2 (5 bases each). The CDR3 is made up of 12 amino acids. Germline CDR1 is KGHSH and CDR2 is LQKENI. Trimming stripped 4 bases from V and 2 bases from J, with 6 bases between. DNA for the CDR3: TGTGCCAGCTCACGAGGGGCCTACGAGCAGTACTTC. Encoded protein: CASSRGAYEQYF.

The gene calls are TRBV19 and TRBJ1-2, with D possibly matching TRBD1 (6 bases). This CDR3 region has 13 residues. The V end lost 3 bases, the J end lost 8 bases, and 13 bases lay between the germline ends. From germline, CDR1 is LNHDA and CDR2 SQIVND (reference sequence). The CDR3 protein is CASSILTGEGYTF. The CDR3 nucleotides are TGTGCCAGTAGTATCCTGACAGGCGAAGGCTACACCTTC.

The CDR3 DNA is TGCGCCAGCAGCCCCTATCGGGGGTCCAACTATGGCTACACCTTC. This translates into CASSPYRGSNYGYTF. This sequence joins TRBV4-3 and TRBJ1-2; D may be TRBD1 (5 bases). CDR1 and CDR2 from the germline V gene are LGHNA and YSLEER. The V end was cut by 4 bases, the J end by 2 bases, with 14 bases between. The CDR3 extends over 15 amino acids.

The V call is TRBV9, the J call TRBJ1-6, with TRBD1 matching 9 bases. V was clipped by 0 bases and J by 6 bases; unmatched bases: 1. This CDR3 comprises 15 residues. Germline assignment: CDR1 SGDLS and CDR2 YYNGEE. The CDR3 DNA is TGTGCCAGCAGCGTAGGGGGACAGGGTAATTCACCCCTCCACTTT. It codes for CASSVGGQGNSPLHF.

The rearrangement links TRBV9 to TRBJ2-5, with a tentative D call TRBD2 (5 bases). CDR1 is SGDLS and CDR2 is YYNGEE in the germline V gene. CDR3 length: 13 residues. V shed 3 bases and J shed 2 bases, with 8 bases lying between them. This CDR3 reads CASSGAVQETQYF. DNA of the CDR3: TGTGCCAGCAGCGGAGCGGTGCAAGAGACCCAGTACTTC.

For this clone: This same CDR3 is encoded by further DNA sequences in the sample. V is TRBV19 and J is TRBJ1-1; no firm D call. The germline V gene encodes CDR1 LNHDA and CDR2 SQIVND (reference sequence). The V and J ends lost 6 bases and 1 base respectively, with 6 bases between them. The CDR3 length is 12 residues. CDR3 in DNA: TGTGCCAGTAGGACGGGGAACACTGAAGCTTTCTTT. Encoded protein: CASRTGNTEAFF.

V gene TRBV18 combines with J gene TRBJ2-7; possibly TRBD1 for D (6 bases). Trimming removed 4 bases from V and 2 bases from J, with 12 bases in between. The CDR3 covers 14 residues. Germline-derived CDR1 and CDR2 are KGHSH and LQKENI. CDR3 amino acids: CASSLDSAAYEQYF. CDR3 in DNA: TGTGCCAGCTCACTGGACAGCGCCGCCTACGAGCAGTACTTC.